Below, 2 T cell receptor beta chains from the same sample are listed, as sequenced in a study of cytomegalovirus exposure and HLA in healthy donors. Sequencing used immunoSEQ multiplex PCR; TCRdb keeps in-frame clones, though not all of them. Counted here are tens of thousands of clones, 84% occurring once; the ten biggest clones make up about 12%. What was sequenced was PBMCs. The receptors derive from a woman between 18 and 30 years old in good health and CMV-seropositive.

The chain couples TRBV9 to TRBJ2-3, with D hard to call. Germline-derived CDR1 and CDR2 are SGDLS and YYNGEE. V lost 3 bases and J lost 0, with 5 bases in between. CDR3 length: 13 residues. The CDR3 sequence is CASSATSTDTQYF. As DNA, the CDR3 is TGTGCCAGCAGCGCGACTAGCACAGATACGCAGTATTTT.

The chain carries TRBV9 and TRBJ2-1; 11 nucleotides match TRBD2. Germline CDR1 reads SGDLS; CDR2 reads YYNGEE. The J segment lost 8 bases and the V segment lost 0 bases, leaving 10 bases of the junction unmatched. The CDR3 runs to 17 residues. The DNA for the CDR3 is TGTGCCAGCAGCGTAGTACCGTTAGCGGGGGGGCGCCATGAGCAGTTCTTC. Amino acid sequence: CASSVVPLAGGRHEQFF.